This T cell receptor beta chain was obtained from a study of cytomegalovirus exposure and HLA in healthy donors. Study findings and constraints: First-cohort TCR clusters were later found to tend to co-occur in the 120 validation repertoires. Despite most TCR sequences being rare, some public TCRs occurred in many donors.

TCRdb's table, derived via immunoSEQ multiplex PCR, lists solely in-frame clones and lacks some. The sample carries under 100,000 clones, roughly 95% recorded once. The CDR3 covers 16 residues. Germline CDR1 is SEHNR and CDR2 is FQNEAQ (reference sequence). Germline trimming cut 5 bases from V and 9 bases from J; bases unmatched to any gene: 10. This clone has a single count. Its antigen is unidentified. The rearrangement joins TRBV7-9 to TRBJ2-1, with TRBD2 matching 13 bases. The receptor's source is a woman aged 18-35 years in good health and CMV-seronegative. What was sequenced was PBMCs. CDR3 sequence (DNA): TGTGCCAGCAGCGTACTAGCGGGGGGGCCGGAGGTTGAGCAGTTCTTC. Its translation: CASSVLAGGPEVEQFF.